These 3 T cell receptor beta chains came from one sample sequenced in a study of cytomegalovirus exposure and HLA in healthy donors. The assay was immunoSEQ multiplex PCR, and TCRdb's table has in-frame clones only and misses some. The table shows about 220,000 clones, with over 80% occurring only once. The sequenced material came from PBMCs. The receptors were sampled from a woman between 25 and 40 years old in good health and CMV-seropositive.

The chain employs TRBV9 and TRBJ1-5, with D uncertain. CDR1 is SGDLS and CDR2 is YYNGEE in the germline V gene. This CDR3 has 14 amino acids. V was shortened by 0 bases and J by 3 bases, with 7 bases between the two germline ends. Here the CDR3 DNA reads TGTGCCAGCAGCGTAGGATCGGTCAATCAGCCCCAGCATTTT. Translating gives CASSVGSVNQPQHF.

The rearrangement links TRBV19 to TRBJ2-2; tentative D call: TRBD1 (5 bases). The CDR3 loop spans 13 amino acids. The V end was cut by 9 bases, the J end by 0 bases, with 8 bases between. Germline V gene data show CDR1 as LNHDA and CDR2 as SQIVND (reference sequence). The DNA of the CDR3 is TGTGCCAGCAGGGTAACGAACACCGGGGAGCTGTTTTTT. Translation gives CASRVTNTGELFF.

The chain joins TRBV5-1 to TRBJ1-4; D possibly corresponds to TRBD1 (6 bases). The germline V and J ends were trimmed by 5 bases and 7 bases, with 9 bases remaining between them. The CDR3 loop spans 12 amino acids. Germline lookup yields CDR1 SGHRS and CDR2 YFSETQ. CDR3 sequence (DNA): TGCGCCAGCAGAAGGGACACTGAAAAACTGTTTTTT. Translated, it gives CASRRDTEKLFF.